The 27 T cell receptor delta chains in this list originate from one sample, sequenced in a study of gamma-delta chains in newborns, infants, children. TCRdb re-called the reads through CATT. In the table there are several thousand delta-chain clones, around 3% of which are singletons. The sample consisted of blood. The receptors here all came from a child who was a newborn, infant or young child, either healthy, febrile or measles-vaccinated (not recorded which).

Comment on this clone: Given a much more abundant clone one base away, this may be a read error. In DNA form, the CDR3 reads TGTGCTCTTGGGGACCGGGGGAACACGACGCCTGGACGAGACTGGGGGATTTCACCCGATAAACTCATCTTT. Residues: CALGDRGNTTPGRDWGISPDKLIF. This chain uses TRDV1 with TRDJ1; 10 bases agree with TRDD3. This CDR3 is built from 24 residues. Germline assignment: CDR1 TSWWSYY and CDR2 QGS. The V gene end was trimmed by 3 bases and the J gene end by 3 bases; junction bases not matched to a gene: 31.

This clone was picked up a small number of times. A read error is likely here: a far larger clone is one base away. This same CDR3 is encoded by further DNA sequences in the sample. The chain carries TRDV2 and TRDJ1; D possibly corresponds to TRDD3 (5 bases). There are 14 residues in the CDR3. Germline V gene sequence: CDR1 GEAIGNYY, CDR2 EKD. CDR3 loop: CACDTGGYTDKLIF. The CDR3 region has the DNA TGTGCCTGTGACACCGGGGGGTACACCGATAAACTTATCTTT.

On this clone itself: The likely explanation is a read error, given a far larger clone one base away. The identical CDR3 is also encoded by other nucleotide sequences in the sample. The gene calls are TRDV2 and TRDJ3; 11 bases map to TRDD3. This CDR3 comprises 19 residues. Germline CDR1 and CDR2: GEAIGNYY and EKD. The DNA for the CDR3 is TGTGCCTGTGACACCGTGGGGGATACGAGCTCCTGGGACACCCGTCAGATGTTTTTC. Translated: CACDTVGDTSSWDTRQMFF.

A note on this clone: The protein TCRdb gives is from a much larger clone and does not agree with this DNA's translation at residue 3, likely a read error; the protein shown here comes from the DNA. The rearrangement uses TRDV3 and TRDJ1, with D perhaps matching TRDD3 (6 bases). The germline gives CDR1 TVYSNPD, CDR2 GDNSRS (reference sequence). V shed 5 bases and J shed 2 bases, with 24 bases lying between them. The CDR3 has 16 residues. CDR3 sequence: CAQAEDGGKGTDKLIF. The CDR3, as DNA: TGTGCCCAGGCTGAGGACGGGGGGAAAGGGACCGATAAACTCATCTTT. The full variable domain, in which reference TRDV3 and TRDJ1 provide the parts outside the CDR3, is CDKVTQSSPDQTVASGSEVVLLCTYDTVYSNPDLFWYRIRPDYSFQFVFYGDNSRSEGADFTQGRFSVKHILTQKAFHLVISPVRTEDSATYYCAQAEDGGKGTDKLIFGKGTRVTVEP.

This clone is medium-sized. This chain connects TRDV2 to TRDJ2, with D perhaps TRDD2 or TRDD3 (5 bases each). Per germline, CDR1 GEAIGNYY and CDR2 EKD. The length of the CDR3 is 16 residues. V dropped 0 bases and J dropped 5 bases, with 15 bases sitting between them. CDR3: CACDTAGAPSTAQLFF. The DNA of the CDR3 is TGTGCCTGTGACACCGCGGGGGCCCCTTCTACAGCACAACTCTTCTTT.

This clone was picked up a small number of times. A far larger clone differs by one base, so this is likely a read error. This CDR3 is also generated by other DNA sequences in the sample. The chain employs TRDV2 and TRDJ2, with 12 positions matching TRDD3. This CDR3 region has 20 residues. Germline lookup yields CDR1 GEAIGNYY and CDR2 EKD. The ends lost 5 bases at V and 4 bases at J; junction bases unmatched: 19. CDR3 nucleotides: TGTGCCTGTGTACCGTACTGGGGGATACTTGGGAGCCCACAGACAGCACAACTCTTCTTT. Translated, it gives CACVPYWGILGSPQTAQLFF.

As concerns this clone: TCRdb assigns this DNA the protein of a much larger clone, which departs from its translation at residue 12; this likely reflects a read error, and the protein shown comes from translating the DNA. J is TRDJ3 and V is TRDV2, with 10 bases matching TRDD3. The J segment lost 20 bases and the V segment lost 3 bases, leaving 12 bases of the junction unmatched. The CDR3 spans 14 residues. The V gene's germline CDR1 is GEAIGNYY and CDR2 EKD. CDR3: CACDPLLVGDTVFF. The CDR3 nucleotides read TGTGCCTGTGACCCACTCTTGGTGGGGGATACCGTGTTTTTC.

A few counts support this clone. A far larger clone is only one base removed, so a read error is likely. Other nucleotide sequences in the sample specify the same CDR3. The chain is built from TRDV2 and TRDJ1; 8 bases align to TRDD3. The CDR3 contains 17 residues. J lost 3 bases, V lost 1 base, and 12 bases had no gene match. Germline CDR1 reads GEAIGNYY; CDR2 reads EKD. This chain's CDR3 is CACDTGLGDTRPDKLIF. The CDR3 DNA sequence: TGTGCCTGTGACACGGGTCTGGGGGACACGCGTCCCGATAAACTCATCTTT.

This clone was found a few times. Translating this DNA gives a protein that differs at residue 12 from the TCRdb one, which belongs to a much larger clone; a read error is likely, and the protein shown is this translation. V gene TRDV2 combines with J gene TRDJ3, with TRDD3 matching over 9 bases. This CDR3 is built from 18 residues. Germline CDR1 is GEAIGNYY and CDR2 is EKD. CDR3 coding DNA: TGTGCCTGTGACACCGTACTGGGGGACTCCTGGGAAACCCGACAGATGTTTTTC. It translates to CACDTVLGDSWETRQMFF.

This clone was observed a few times. This likely traces to a read error, being one base from a far larger clone. The sample carries other DNA sequences with the same CDR3. The chain joins TRDV1 to TRDJ3, with D hard to call. There are 22 residues in the CDR3. In germline, CDR1 is TSWWSYY, CDR2 QGS. Between the trimmed V and J ends, which lost 2 bases and 2 bases, there was a span of 25 bases. CDR3 residues: CALGERPAPRGEGPWDTRQMFF. CDR3 nucleotide sequence: TGTGCTCTTGGGGAAAGGCCGGCCCCCCGGGGCGAGGGACCCTGGGACACCCGACAGATGTTTTTC.

Note on this clone: The amino acid sequence in TCRdb belongs to a much larger clone and departs from this DNA's translation at residue 8, likely a sequencing read error; the sequence shown is translated from the DNA. V gene TRDV2 combines with J gene TRDJ3; 7 positions agree with TRDD3. Germline V CDR1 and CDR2: GEAIGNYY, EKD. The length of the CDR3 is 19 residues. Losses at the gene ends were 0 bases for V and 4 bases for J; bases not matched to a gene: 11. As DNA, the CDR3 is TGTGCCTGTGACACCGTACTGGAGGATACGATTTGGGACACCCGACAGATGTTTTTC. Translated: CACDTVLEDTIWDTRQMFF.

Worth noting for this clone: A far larger clone is one base from this, pointing to a likely read error. The chain is built from TRDV1 and TRDJ1; D is possibly TRDD2 or TRDD3 (7 bases each). Trimming stripped 2 bases from V and 2 bases from J, with 33 bases between. This CDR3 contains 22 residues. CDR1 and CDR2 from the germline V gene are TSWWSYY and QGS. CDR3 nucleotide sequence: TGTGCTCTTGGGGAATTAGCTCCCTTCCTCCCTCATACTGGGGTAGAGACCGATAAACTCATCTTT. Translating it yields CALGELAPFLPHTGVETDKLIF.

As regards this clone: It is likely a read error: a sequence one base away is far more abundant. CDR3 DNA sequence: TGTGCCTGTGACGTACTGGGGGAAGCTTTTACAGCACAACTCTTCTTT. It codes for CACDVLGEAFTAQLFF. This sequence joins TRDV2 and TRDJ2, with 9 bases fitting TRDD3. The CDR3 spans 16 residues. The germline V gene has CDR1 GEAIGNYY and CDR2 EKD.

A few counts support this clone. This may stem from a read error, because a much larger clone lies one nucleotide away. The sample holds other DNA sequences that translate to the same CDR3. This chain uses TRDV1 with TRDJ1; a possible D gene is TRDD3 (6 bases). The germline V and J ends were trimmed by 5 bases and 8 bases, with 18 bases remaining between them. The CDR3 has 14 amino acids. Germline CDR1 is TSWWSYY and CDR2 is QGS. The CDR3 is CALGNGRIHDKLIF. CDR3 nucleotide sequence: TGTGCTCTTGGGAACGGGAGGATACACGACAAACTCATCTTT.

As for this clone: A clone one base away is much larger, so this may be a read error. At the DNA level, this CDR3 is encoded by other sequences in the same sample as well. The genes are TRDV2 and TRDJ3; 11 nucleotides line up with TRDD3. V was clipped by 5 bases and J by 3 bases; unmatched bases: 11. This CDR3 has 19 residues. From germline, CDR1 is GEAIGNYY and CDR2 EKD. In nucleotides, the CDR3 is TGTGCCTGTGTTTCCCTGGGGGATACCTTCGGCTGGGACACCCGACAGATGTTTTTC. It specifies CACVSLGDTFGWDTRQMFF.

By share of the sample, this clone is large (0.1 to 1%). The same CDR3 can be traced to other DNA sequences in this sample. The rearrangement joins TRDV2 to TRDJ2; TRDD3 matches 11 bases. Per germline, CDR1 GEAIGNYY and CDR2 EKD. V dropped 2 bases and J dropped 0; count of bases not matched to a gene: 1. The length of the CDR3 is 16 residues. The CDR3 loop is CACDILGDTLTAQLFF. The CDR3 DNA reads TGTGCCTGTGACATACTGGGGGATACTTTGACAGCACAACTCTTCTTT.

This clone was counted a few times. TCRdb lists the protein of a much larger clone for this DNA, which differs at residue 10, so this is likely a read error; the protein given here is translated from the DNA itself. Additional DNA sequences in this sample encode the identical CDR3. V and J are TRDV2 and TRDJ3, with 7 bases that match TRDD3. CDR1 GEAIGNYY and CDR2 EKD come from the germline V gene. This CDR3 has 17 amino acids. In nucleotides, the CDR3 is TGTGCCTGTGACACTGGGGGAAGCTCCTTGGACACCCGACAGATGTTTTTC. This codes for CACDTGGSSLDTRQMFF.

In regard to this clone: TCRdb records a much larger clone's protein for this DNA, with a difference at residue 5 that likely arises from a read error; the protein given is the translation of the DNA. The genes are TRDV2 and TRDJ2; 12 nucleotides line up with TRDD3. The CDR3 covers 14 residues. In germline, CDR1 is GEAIGNYY, CDR2 EKD. J lost 7 bases, V lost 3 bases, and 2 bases had no gene match. CDR3 loop: CACDAGGYEAQLFF. In DNA form, the CDR3 reads TGTGCCTGTGACGCTGGGGGATACGAAGCACAACTCTTCTTT.

Comments on this clone: This is likely an artifact of a read error, given a far larger clone one base away. Other DNA sequences within the sample encode an identical CDR3. This chain joins TRDV2 and TRDJ3, with 10 bases fitting TRDD3. Germline CDR1 and CDR2: GEAIGNYY and EKD. There are 16 residues in the CDR3. The CDR3 nucleotides are TGCGCCTGTGACACCTGGGGGATATGGGACACCCGACAGATGTTTTTC. Amino acid sequence: CACDTWGIWDTRQMFF.

This clone was seen only a few times. A single base is all that separates this from a far larger clone, so a read error is likely. The J gene is TRDJ2, the V gene TRAV29/DV5, with TRDD3 matching over 11 bases. The V gene's germline CDR1 is NSMFDY and CDR2 ISSIKDK. This CDR3 contains 18 residues. J lost 5 bases, V lost 2 bases, and 14 bases had no gene match. CDR3 sequence (DNA): TGTGCAGCAAGTTCCCCCGCACTGGGGGATATTGGAACAGCACAACTCTTCTTT. Translated: CAASSPALGDIGTAQLFF.

In regard to this clone: This sequence may be a read error, since a much larger clone differs from it by one base. Other DNA variants within this sample encode the same CDR3. This sequence joins TRDV2 and TRDJ1, with 8 bases fitting TRDD3. The CDR3 loop spans 13 amino acids. In germline, CDR1 is GEAIGNYY, CDR2 EKD. As DNA, the CDR3 is TGTGCCTGTGACACTGGGGGATCCGATAAACTCATCTTC. It encodes CACDTGGSDKLIF.

Regarding this clone: A much larger clone differs from this one at a single base, so this may be a read error. This chain uses TRDV1 with TRDJ1; 8 bases agree with TRDD3. Trimming took 4 bases from V and 6 from J; bases not matched to a gene: 28. CDR1 is TSWWSYY and CDR2 is QGS in the germline V gene. The CDR3 is 21 amino acids. The CDR3 protein is CALGASRTQRPYWGLPNKLIF. The DNA of the CDR3 is TGTGCTCTTGGGGCCAGCCGGACCCAAAGGCCTTACTGGGGGCTACCGAATAAACTCATCTTT.

This clone was seen more than once but under ten times. TCRdb shows a much larger clone's protein in place of this DNA's translation, and the two differ at residue 12, likely through a read error; the protein shown is translated from the DNA. The chain employs TRDV2 and TRDJ2; no definite D call. The length of the CDR3 is 15 residues. Germline values: CDR1 GEAIGNYY, CDR2 EKD. CDR3 in amino acids: CACDTVTRGRARLFF. In nucleotides, the CDR3 is TGTGCCTGTGACACCGTTACGCGGGGCCGAGCACGACTCTTCTTT.

With regard to this clone: A far bigger clonotype differs at one base, so this is likely a read error. This specimen includes other DNA sequences encoding the same CDR3. The chain employs TRAV29/DV5 and TRDJ2, with 7 bases identical to TRDD3. Germline-derived CDR1 and CDR2 are NSMFDY and ISSIKDK. The CDR3 is 15 residues long. The CDR3 DNA is TGTGCGGCAAGGGTCGGTTGGGGGACGACAGCACAACTCTTCTTT. Translated: CAARVGWGTTAQLFF. Variable domain in full (rest from reference TRAV29/DV5 and TRDJ2): DQQVKQNSPSLSVQEGRISILNCDYTNSMFDYFLWYKKYPAEGPTFLISISSIKDKNEDGRFTVFLNKSAKHLSLHIVPSQPGDSAVYFCAARVGWGTTAQLFFGKGTQLIVEP.

This clone has more than one count but fewer than ten. V and J are TRDV2 and TRDJ3; 8 bases agree with TRDD3. The CDR3 consists of 19 residues. Germline values: CDR1 GEAIGNYY, CDR2 EKD. After removal of 0 bases from V and 1 base from J, the junction contained 7 bases not matched to a gene. CDR3 DNA sequence: TGTGCCTGTGACACCGGACTGGGGGGAAGGTCCTGGGACACCCGACAGATGTTTTTC. Translated, it gives CACDTGLGGRSWDTRQMFF.

Note on this clone: Being one base from a much bigger clone, this may be a read error. In the same sample, other DNA sequences code for this CDR3. The CDR3 nucleotides are TGTGCCTGTGACACCGTTCAGGGTACCGGGGGATCCCTTAACTCCTGGGACACCCGACAGATGTTTTTC. Translated, it gives CACDTVQGTGGSLNSWDTRQMFF. The J gene is TRDJ3, the V gene TRDV2; TRDD3 matches 7 bases. Germline V gene data show CDR1 as GEAIGNYY and CDR2 as EKD. The CDR3 contains 23 residues. J gave up 0 bases and V 0 bases, and 19 bases lay outside the gene matches.

A word on this clone: Given a far larger clone just one base away, this is likely a sequencing read error. The same CDR3 can be traced to other DNA sequences in this sample. The chain has TRDV2 and TRDJ3; TRDD3 is a possible D gene (6 bases). The CDR3 has 18 amino acids. Germline values: CDR1 GEAIGNYY, CDR2 EKD. The CDR3 region is CACDTWGLSSWDTRQMFF. The CDR3, as DNA: TGTGCCTGTGACACCTGGGGATTGAGCTCCTGGGACACCCGACAAATGTTTTTC.